Listed here are 24 T cell receptor beta chains from one sample, sequenced in a study of tissue T cells after allogeneic stem cell transplantation. The method was immunoSEQ multiplex PCR; TCRdb's version includes in-frame clones alone and lacks a portion of them. The sample yields roughly 5,500 clones, 49% seen once. Time point noted: mouse harvest day 7 after allogeneic transplant. The graft held 10^6 splenic CD5+ T cells and 10^7 T-cell-depleted bone marrow cells. The specimen was gut tissue. The receptors were sampled from a female BALB/c mouse given C57BL/6 T cells with graft-versus-host disease after an allogeneic hematopoietic cell transplant.

Worth noting for this clone: These gene names are mouse names. The read is 1 residue too short to cover the CDR3 end, so that end is filled in from the germline J gene. This chain links TRBV26 with TRBJ2-7; 8 bases align to TRBD1. CDR1 KGHPV and CDR2 FQNQEV come from the germline V gene (reference sequence). The CDR3 is made up of 13 amino acids. The trim removed 2 bases at V and 7 bases at J, leaving 4 bases unmatched. The CDR3 bases that were read are TGTGCCAGCAGTCTGGACAGGGGAAGGGAACAGTAC. This gives the protein CASSLDRGREQY. The entire CDR3 is CASSLDRGREQYF.

This clone turned up a few times. The germline and genes are mouse ones. The sequence runs out 1 residue before the end of the CDR3; the remainder is reconstructed from the germline J gene. The rearrangement uses TRBV12-2 and TRBJ1-4; the match to TRBD1 covers 7 bases. This CDR3 spans 14 amino acids. V dropped 1 base and J dropped 5; count of bases not matched to a gene: 3. Per the germline V gene, CDR1 is SGHLS and CDR2 is HYDKME. CDR3 loop: CASSLQGVNERLFF. Incomplete CDR3 DNA: TGTGCCAGCTCTCTTCAGGGGGTGAACGAAAGATTATTT.

In this sample, this clone is medium-sized. The gene names here belong to mouse. The read stops 1 residue short of the end of the CDR3; the missing end is completed from the germline J gene. The chain employs TRBV19 and TRBJ1-3, with 9 positions matching TRBD1. V shed 5 bases, J shed 8 bases, and the junction held 2 bases outside the gene matches. The germline gives CDR1 FNHDT, CDR2 SITEND (reference sequence). The length of the CDR3 is 12 residues. The CDR3 loop is CASRDRGDTLYF. CDR3 DNA, as far as it was read: TGTGCCAGCAGGGACAGGGGCGATACGCTCTAT. The full variable domain, with the rest looked up from reference TRBV19 and TRBJ1-3, is GGIITQTPKFLIGQEGQKLTLKCQQNFNHDTMYWYRQDSGKGLRLIYYSITENDLQKGDLSEGYDASREKKSSFSLTVTSAQKNEMAVFLCASRDRGDTLYFGEGSRLIVV.

For this clone: The listed genes are named as in mouse. The read ends 1 residue before the CDR3 terminus; that terminus is restored from the germline J gene. This sample includes further DNA sequences coding for the same CDR3. This chain links TRBV15 with TRBJ2-1; TRBD2 agrees at 14 bases. Germline V gene data show CDR1 as SGHND and CDR2 as FRSKSL. This CDR3 has 16 residues. The junction had 5 bases not matched to a gene; V was cut back by 3 bases and J by 7 bases. Here the CDR3 reads CASSFGTGGAEAEQFF. Incomplete CDR3 DNA: TGTGCCAGCAGTTTCGGGACTGGGGGGGCTGAGGCTGAGCAGTTC.

Concerning this clone: Gene names and germline refer to mouse. With the read ending 1 residue before the CDR3 end, the germline J gene is used to fill in that end. The chain couples TRBV26 to TRBJ2-5, with 9 bases that match TRBD2. This CDR3 has 15 residues. Germline CDR1 and CDR2: KGHPV and FQNQEV (reference sequence). V lost 5 bases to trimming and J lost 3 bases; unmatched junction nucleotides: 6. The sequenced part of the CDR3 DNA is TGTGCCAGCAGTTTGCGACTGGGGGCTCAAGACACCCAGTAC. This codes for CASSLRLGAQDTQY. The CDR3 reads in full as CASSLRLGAQDTQYF.

By sample share, this clone is large. Gene names denote mouse genes. The read ends 1 residue before the CDR3 terminus; that terminus is restored from the germline J gene. The chain has TRBV26 and TRBJ2-2; D is unresolved. From germline, CDR1 is KGHPV and CDR2 FQNQEV (reference sequence). Trimming pared 7 bases from V and 2 bases from J, leaving 2 bases between. This CDR3 comprises 11 residues. CDR3 bases read: TGTGCCAGCACCAACACCGGGCAGCTCTAC. Translation gives CASTNTGQLY. The full CDR3 protein reads CASTNTGQLYF.

Remarks on this clone: Gene names denote mouse genes. The read ends 1 residue shy of where the CDR3 ends; the end is completed using the germline J gene. The chain uses TRBV26 and TRBJ1-1; D possibly corresponds to TRBD1 (5 bases). From germline, CDR1 is KGHPV and CDR2 FQNQEV (reference sequence). This CDR3 has 13 residues. V was cut by 3 bases and J by 4 bases, with 9 bases left in between. CDR3 amino acids: CASSLARATEVFF. The sequenced CDR3 bases are TGTGCCAGCAGTCTAGCCAGGGCCACAGAAGTCTTC.

In this sample, this clone turned up a few times. Any gene name here is a mouse gene name. The read ends 1 residue shy of where the CDR3 ends; the end is completed using the germline J gene. The V call is TRBV26, the J call TRBJ1-3, with 8 bases lining up with TRBD1. The ends lost 3 bases at V and 4 bases at J; junction bases unmatched: 2. Germline CDR1 reads KGHPV; CDR2 reads FQNQEV (reference sequence). CDR3 size: 14 residues. The part of the CDR3 DNA that was read is TGTGCCAGCAGTCTACAGGGGGTCGGAAATACGCTCTAT. Translation: CASSLQGVGNTLY. The entire CDR3 protein is CASSLQGVGNTLYF.

Of note for this clone: Genes and germline come from the mouse. The sequenced fragment ends 1 residue before the CDR3 boundary, so the rest is inferred from the germline J gene. This chain links TRBV26 with TRBJ2-7; 12 nucleotides align to TRBD2. The CDR3 has 15 amino acids. CDR1 is KGHPV and CDR2 is FQNQEV in the germline V gene (reference sequence). V shed 2 bases and J 4 bases; nucleotides not matched to a gene: 3. CDR3 bases read: TGTGCCAGCAGTCTGGGACTGGGGGGGTCATATGAACAGTAC. This translates into CASSLGLGGSYEQY. The whole CDR3 protein reads CASSLGLGGSYEQYF.

Regarding this clone: Mouse names are used for the genes. The sequenced fragment ends 1 residue before the CDR3 boundary, so the rest is inferred from the germline J gene. This chain joins TRBV16 and TRBJ1-1; TRBD1 matches at 7 bases. Germline values: CDR1 SGHSA, CDR2 FRNQAP. The CDR3 spans 12 residues. V was clipped by 7 bases and J by 4 bases; unmatched bases: 3. The CDR3 loop reads CASNPGGTEVFF. Incomplete CDR3 DNA: TGTGCAAGCAACCCAGGGGGCACAGAAGTCTTC.

A note on this clone: The gene names here belong to mouse. The DNA ends 1 residue before the CDR3 does, and the rest of the CDR3 is filled in from the germline J gene. V and J are TRBV3 and TRBJ2-4; TRBD1 is a possible D gene (5 bases). Germline CDR1 SNHLY, CDR2 FYNGKV (reference sequence). The CDR3 length is 14 residues. V dropped 5 bases and J dropped 0 bases, with 9 bases sitting between them. CDR3 bases read: TGTGCCAGCAGCCTCCGACAGAGTCAAAACACCTTGTAC. The encoded protein is CASSLRQSQNTLY. The complete CDR3 sequence is CASSLRQSQNTLYF.

Note on this clone: Any gene name here is a mouse gene name. This chain's CDR3 is CASSLRDNQDTQYF. Incomplete CDR3 DNA: TGTGCTAGCAGTTTACGGGACAACCAAGACACCCAGTAC. V gene TRBV29 combines with J gene TRBJ2-5, with D perhaps matching TRBD1 or TRBD2 (5 bases each). The CDR3 end lies 1 residue beyond the end of the read and is filled in from the germline J gene. The V gene's germline CDR1 is MSHET and CDR2 SYDVDS. Trimming shortened V by 2 bases and J by 0 bases, and 6 bases separated the two germline ends. The CDR3 runs 14 residues.

As for this clone: The genes are named according to mouse. The CDR3 region is CASSRSYEQYF. CDR3 bases read: TGTGCCAGCTCTCGCTCCTATGAACAGTAC. The rearrangement uses TRBV12-2 and TRBJ2-7; D is unresolved. Read coverage stops 1 residue before the CDR3 terminus; the germline J gene supplies the remainder. V dropped 2 bases and J dropped 0 bases, with 1 base sitting between them. The germline gives CDR1 SGHLS, CDR2 HYDKME. The length of the CDR3 is 11 residues.

This clone was detected only a few times. All gene names here are mouse names. Sequencing ends 1 residue short of the CDR3 end; the germline J gene provides the rest. The V and J genes are TRBV13-1 and TRBJ1-2; TRBD1 agrees at 9 bases. This CDR3 region has 14 residues. Germline values: CDR1 NSHNY, CDR2 SYGAGN. Germline trimming cut 4 bases from V and 5 bases from J; bases unmatched to any gene: 6. The CDR3 is CASSLQGARSDYTF. Incomplete CDR3 DNA: TGTGCCAGCAGTCTACAGGGGGCAAGATCCGACTACACC.

With regard to this clone: Genes here carry mouse names. The observed sequence ends 1 residue before the CDR3 terminus, with the missing tail filled in from the germline J gene. The gene calls are TRBV15 and TRBJ2-7; 10 nucleotides match TRBD2. V was pared by 2 bases and J by 3 bases, with 10 bases of the junction left unmatched. The V gene's germline CDR1 is SGHND and CDR2 FRSKSL. CDR3 length: 17 residues. CDR3 residues: CASSLYREGLGNYEQYF. The sequenced CDR3 bases are TGTGCCAGCAGTTTATACAGGGAGGGACTGGGGAACTATGAACAGTAC.

By share of the sample, this clone is medium-sized. Mouse names are used for the genes. The CDR3 end is not reached by the read, which stops 1 residue before it; the germline J gene fills it in. The rearrangement joins TRBV15 to TRBJ2-3, with D unclear. CDR1 and CDR2 from the germline V gene are SGHND and FRSKSL. The CDR3 covers 15 residues. Trimming cost V 1 base and J 0 bases, with 8 bases left between them. CDR3 DNA, as far as it was read: TGTGCCAGCAGTTTAGGGGGTGCTAGTGCAGAAACGCTGTAT. Its translation: CASSLGGASAETLY. The full CDR3 protein is CASSLGGASAETLYF.

As to this clone: Mouse germline and gene names are used. The read ends 1 residue early relative to the CDR3; the germline J gene fills the gap. This chain links TRBV12-2 with TRBJ1-2; possible D gene TRBD1, 6 bases. CDR3 length: 13 residues. Trimming pared 4 bases from V and 4 bases from J, leaving 12 bases between. Germline assignment: CDR1 SGHLS and CDR2 HYDKME. The DNA read from the CDR3 is TGTGCCAGCTCCCGGGACATAACCTCCGACTACACC. This translates into CASSRDITSDYT. The CDR3 as a whole reads CASSRDITSDYTF.

A note on this clone: All gene names here are mouse names. Read coverage stops 1 residue before the CDR3 terminus; the germline J gene supplies the remainder. V and J are TRBV12-1 and TRBJ2-4; TRBD2 matches at 9 bases. This CDR3 has 14 residues. CDR1 is SGHSN, CDR2 HYEKVE, per germline. Germline trimming cut 0 bases from V and 8 bases from J; bases unmatched to any gene: 5. Partial CDR3 DNA: TGTGCCAGCTCTCTCGACACTGGGGGGCCCACCTTGTAC. Amino acids: CASSLDTGGPTLY. The entire CDR3 reads CASSLDTGGPTLYF.

Turning to this clone: Genes and germline come from the mouse. The read comes to an end 1 residue before the CDR3 does, leaving the germline J gene to fill in the end. The identical CDR3 is also encoded by other nucleotide sequences in the sample. V usage is TRBV15 and J usage is TRBJ2-1; TRBD2 is a possible D gene (7 bases). Trimming took off 5 bases at V and 6 bases at J, with 20 bases between the two ends. The CDR3 runs to 16 residues. The germline CDR1 and CDR2 sequences are SGHND and FRSKSL. The part of the CDR3 DNA that was read is TGTGCCAGCAGTCGCAGCTTGGGGGGCGGGGGTGCTGAGCAGTTC. Encoded protein: CASSRSLGGGGAEQF. The whole CDR3 is CASSRSLGGGGAEQFF.

Worth noting for this clone: The germline and genes are mouse ones. Read data end 1 residue before the CDR3 end; the end is taken from the germline J gene. This chain links TRBV12-1 with TRBJ1-4; D is perhaps TRBD1 (5 bases). The CDR3 runs 14 residues. Germline CDR1 reads SGHSN; CDR2 reads HYEKVE. V was trimmed by 1 base and J by 4 bases, leaving 9 bases between them. CDR3 sequence reads: CASSLEGFNERLFF. Incomplete CDR3 DNA: TGTGCCAGCTCTCTAGAGGGGTTCAACGAAAGATTATTT.

Notes on this clone: All gene names here are mouse names. Read data end 1 residue before the CDR3 end; the end is taken from the germline J gene. The chain has TRBV26 and TRBJ1-2, with 8 bases matching TRBD1. This CDR3 spans 13 amino acids. The germline V gene encodes CDR1 KGHPV and CDR2 FQNQEV (reference sequence). J gave up 6 bases and V 4 bases, and 4 bases lay outside the gene matches. The CDR3 bases that were read are TGTGCCAGCAGTCCTCAGGGGGCCGCCGACTACACC. This sequence encodes CASSPQGAADYT. The whole CDR3 sequence is CASSPQGAADYTF.

Turning to this clone: Each gene name is a mouse one. The read halts 1 residue ahead of the CDR3 end, with the missing end drawn from the germline J gene. The chain recombines TRBV23 with TRBJ2-5; the DNA was not compared with TRBD2, the D call given in the table. CDR3 length: 15 residues. Germline V gene data show CDR1 as KGHTA and CDR2 as FQNQQP. The DNA read from the CDR3 is TGCTCCAGCAGTCCGGGGACTGGGGGGAAAGACACCCAGTAC. It encodes CSSSPGTGGKDTQY. The complete CDR3 protein is CSSSPGTGGKDTQYF.

This clone showed up just a few times. Gene names and germline refer to mouse. The read comes to an end 1 residue before the CDR3 does, leaving the germline J gene to fill in the end. The chain uses TRBV23 and TRBJ2-3; the tabulated D call, TRBD1, remains unverified against the DNA. Germline values: CDR1 KGHTA, CDR2 FQNQQP. The CDR3 covers 16 residues. The sequenced CDR3 bases are TGCTCCAGCAGTCAATCGTCGGCAGGGGCTGCAGAAACGCTGTAT. It codes for CSSSQSSAGAAETLY. The complete CDR3 reads CSSSQSSAGAAETLYF.

As for this clone: Genes and germline are mouse. Read sequence stops 1 residue before the CDR3 end, and the germline J gene provides the missing end. The rearrangement joins TRBV26 to TRBJ2-5, with D perhaps being TRBD1 or TRBD2 (6 bases each). Germline V gives CDR1 KGHPV, CDR2 FQNQEV (reference sequence). The CDR3 totals 12 residues. The V gene lost 7 bases and the J gene lost 4 bases, with 9 bases spanning the gap. The DNA read from the CDR3 is TGTGCCAGCACTAGGGGGGAAGACACCCAGTAC. Residues: CASTRGEDTQY. The CDR3 as a whole reads CASTRGEDTQYF.